A selection of T cell receptor beta chains follows, all from one sample in a study of somatic mutations in cytotoxic T cells in rheumatoid arthritis. Profiling relied on immunoSEQ multiplex PCR, and the TCRdb table lists in-frame clones only, not all of them. This sample has fewer than 40,000 clones, with around four fifths found just once. The sample taken for sequencing was CD8+ T cells sorted from blood. These receptors originate from an adult with rheumatoid arthritis. CDR3s include the opening cysteine and the closing phenylalanine or tryptophan. A D gene is named only where the DNA matches it firmly. For some rows the clone size is stated as once, few or many, or as a class when expanded; others skip it.

D gene | J gene | V gene | clone size | CDR3 DNA | CDR3 protein
TRBD1 | TRBJ1-2 | TRBV5-6 | . | TGTGCCAGCAGTCCATTTTGGGACAGGGGGCTTAGGAGCTATGGCTACACCTTC | CASSPFWDRGLRSYGYTF
TRBD2 | TRBJ2-3 | TRBV11-3 | . | TGTGCCAGCAGCTTTTCGGCGGGGGAGCTTTTCACAGATACGCAGTATTTT | CASSFSAGELFTDTQYF
TRBD1 | TRBJ2-4 | TRBV19 | . | TGTGCCAGTACCGTGACAGGGGTGACGGACATTCAGTACTTC | CASTVTGVTDIQYF
TRBD2 | TRBJ2-3 | TRBV5-1 | . | TGCGCCAGCAGCTTGGAACTAGCGGGAGCCCAGAAGAATACGCAGTATTTT | CASSLELAGAQKNTQYF
. | TRBJ1-3 | TRBV19 | once | TGTGCCAGTAGCCACCGCCCCCGGGACGTCGCTGGAAACACCATATATTTT | CASSHRPRDVAGNTIYF
. | TRBJ2-1 | TRBV5-8 | . | TGTGCCAGCAGCTTCTCTGGACAGCCTATACCTTACAATGAGCAGTTCTTC | CASSFSGQPIPYNEQFF
. | TRBJ1-4 | TRBV4-2 | . | TGTGCCAGCAGCCAGCAGCCTGTGGGCAGCGGTGAAAAACTGTTTTTT | CASSQQPVGSGEKLFF
. | TRBJ2-7 | TRBV13 | once | TGTGCCAGCAAGGGGGGAGGTACCTACGAGCAGTACTTC | CASKGGGTYEQYF
. | TRBJ2-2 | TRBV5-1 | . | TGCGCCAGCAGCTGGAACACCGGGGAGCTGTTTTTT | CASSWNTGELFF
. | TRBJ1-2 | TRBV19 | . | TGTGCCACACCATCAGGGGATGGCTACACCTTC | CATPSGDGYTF
. | TRBJ2-7 | TRBV25-1 | few | TGTGCCAGCACCATGGGGGGCGAGCAGTACTTC | CASTMGGEQYF
TRBD1 | TRBJ2-7 | TRBV11-3 | . | TGTGCCAGCAGCCCCGGACAGGGGAGCTCCTACGAGCAGTACTTC | CASSPGQGSSYEQYF
TRBD1 | TRBJ2-7 | TRBV11-3 | . | TGTGCCAGCAGCTTAGAAGGGGACAGGGCCTACGAGCAGTACTTC | CASSLEGDRAYEQYF
TRBD2 | TRBJ2-7 | TRBV19 | . | TGTGCCAGTAGTACCCTCGGCGGGAGACCCTCCTACGAGCAGTACTTC | CASSTLGGRPSYEQYF
TRBD1 | TRBJ1-4 | TRBV2 | . | TGTGCCAGCAGTGCACGGGACAGGGGTGCTGAAAAACTGTTTTTT | CASSARDRGAEKLFF
TRBD1 | TRBJ2-7 | TRBV9 | . | TGTGCCAGCAGCTCCCCAGGGGGCCGCTACGAGCAGTACTTC | CASSSPGGRYEQYF
. | TRBJ1-1 | TRBV5-4 | . | TGTGCCAGCAGCACCCCAGGGGACACTGAAGCTTTCTTT | CASSTPGDTEAFF
. | TRBJ1-5 | TRBV21-1 | . | TGTGCCAGCAGCCCAAAGGCCGCAGGGGGCGGGCAGGGCAATCAGCCCCAGCATTTT | CASSPKAAGGGQGNQPQHF
. | TRBJ2-7 | TRBV11-3 | . | TGTGCCAGCAGCTTACGGGGGTGGGGCACCTCCTACGAGCAGTACTTC | CASSLRGWGTSYEQYF
. | TRBJ1-5 | TRBV19 | . | TGTGCCAGTAGTGTAAATAGCAATCAGCCCCAGCATTTT | CASSVNSNQPQHF
. | TRBJ1-3 | TRBV4-1 | . | TGCGCCAGCAGCCCTGGCAGTCGCAGCTCTGGAAACACCATATATTTT | CASSPGSRSSGNTIYF
TRBD1 | TRBJ1-2 | TRBV6-5 | once | TGTGCCAGCAGTTGGGACAGCCTGAACTATGGCTACACCTTC | CASSWDSLNYGYTF
. | TRBJ1-3 | TRBV13 | . | TGTGCCAGCAGTGTCCGAGACACCATATATTTT | CASSVRDTIYF
. | TRBJ1-3 | TRBV9 | . | TGTGCCAGCAGCGTAGCAGGCGGGGCTGAAGGAAACACCATATATTTT | CASSVAGGAEGNTIYF
. | TRBJ1-1 | TRBV4-1 | . | TGCGCCAGCAGCCAAGAAGGCGGTTTGAACACTGAAGCTTTCTTT | CASSQEGGLNTEAFF
TRBD1 | TRBJ2-4 | TRBV27 | . | TGTGCCAGCAGCCCTTACCAGGGGGTAGCCAAAAACATTCAGTACTTC | CASSPYQGVAKNIQYF